Listed below are T cell receptor beta chains from one sample, sequenced in a study of yellow fever vaccine responses in identical twins. TCRdb ran MiXCR on the RT-PCR reads and lists one entry per CDR3 protein. This sample yields about 16,000 distinct CDR3 sequences, of which about four fifths are seen a single time; about 1.8% belongs to the top ten. The sample here was T cells from blood (PBMCs), unsorted or a sorted subset (not recorded which), taken before or after yellow fever vaccination (not recorded which). Receptors were obtained from a woman younger than 35 who received the yellow fever vaccine. Each CDR3 is given with its conserved first and last residue. A D gene is named only where the DNA matches it firmly. Clone size is not always given. Where it is, it says once, few, many or a class for expanded clones.

D,size,V,J,DNA,CDR3
-,-,TRBV18,TRBJ1-1,TGTGCCAGCTCACCCCTTGGTGGTACTGAAGCTTTCTTT,CASSPLGGTEAFF
TRBD1,-,TRBV10-3,TRBJ1-2,TGTGCCATCAGGGGCTTCGGGACAGGGATTTACGGCTACACCTTC,CAIRGFGTGIYGYTF
-,few,TRBV11-1,TRBJ1-2,TGTGCCAGCAGCTTAGGATCGGGGGGCGGCTACACCTTC,CASSLGSGGGYTF
-,-,TRBV11-3,TRBJ2-3,TGTGCCAGCAGCTTAGCGGACTACATAACGCAGTATTTT,CASSLADYITQYF
-,once,TRBV5-6,TRBJ2-1,TGTGCCAGCAGCGTCGCGAACCGACAGGACTGGGTTGATGAGCAGTTCTTC,CASSVANRQDWVDEQFF
-,-,TRBV6-5,TRBJ2-3,TGTGCCAGCAGTTACTCCGGCACAGATACGCAGTATTTT,CASSYSGTDTQYF
TRBD1,few,TRBV20-1,TRBJ2-7,TGCAGTGCTAGAGCAGGGGGCCCCTACGAGCAGTACTTC,CSARAGGPYEQYF
-,-,TRBV11-3,TRBJ2-5,TGTGCCAGCAGCTTAGATCCTAGCGAGACCCAGTACTTC,CASSLDPSETQYF
-,-,TRBV13,TRBJ2-3,TGTGCCAGCGCCCAGCTGACAATTAGCACAGATACGCAGTATTTT,CASAQLTISTDTQYF
-,-,TRBV10-1,TRBJ1-1,TGCGCCAGCAGTGAGCCGGGGGGAGCGGCTTTCTTT,CASSEPGGAAFF
TRBD2,-,TRBV20-1,TRBJ2-7,TGCAGCGTGGCCTATAGCGGGGCAACCTACGAGCAGTACTTC,CSVAYSGATYEQYF
-,-,TRBV12-5,TRBJ1-5,TGTGCTAGTGGCTCAAACCCCCCACCCCAGCATTTT,CASGSNPPPQHF
-,-,TRBV19,TRBJ1-1,TGTGCCAGCAGACTCAAATTATCGAACACTGAAGCTTTCTTT,CASRLKLSNTEAFF
-,-,TRBV10-1,TRBJ2-1,TGCGCCAGCAGCAAAGACTCGATGCAGTTCTTC,CASSKDSMQFF
TRBD1,few,TRBV11-1,TRBJ2-1,TGTGCCAGCAGCTTAGCGACCGGACAGGGGATACATGAGCAGTTCTTC,CASSLATGQGIHEQFF